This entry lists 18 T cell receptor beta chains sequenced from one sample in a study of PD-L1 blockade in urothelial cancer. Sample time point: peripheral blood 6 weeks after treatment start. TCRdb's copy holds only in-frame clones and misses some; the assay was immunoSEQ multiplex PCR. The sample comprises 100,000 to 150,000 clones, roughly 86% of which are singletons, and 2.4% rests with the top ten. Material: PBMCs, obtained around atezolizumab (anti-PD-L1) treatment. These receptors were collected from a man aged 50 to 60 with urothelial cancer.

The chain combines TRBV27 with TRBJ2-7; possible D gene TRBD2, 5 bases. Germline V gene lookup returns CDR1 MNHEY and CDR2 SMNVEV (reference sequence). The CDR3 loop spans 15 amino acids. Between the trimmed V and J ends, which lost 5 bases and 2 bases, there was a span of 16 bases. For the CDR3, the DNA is TGTGCCAGCAGTCGACCCGAGCGGAAGACCTACGAGCAGTACTTC. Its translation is CASSRPERKTYEQYF.

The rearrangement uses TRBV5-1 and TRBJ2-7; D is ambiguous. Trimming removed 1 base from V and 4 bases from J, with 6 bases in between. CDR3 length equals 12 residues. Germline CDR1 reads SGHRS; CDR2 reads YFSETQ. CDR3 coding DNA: TGCGCCAGCAGCTTGTCGCAGTACGAGCAGTACTTC. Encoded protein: CASSLSQYEQYF. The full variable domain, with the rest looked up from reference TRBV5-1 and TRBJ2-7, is KAGVTQTPRYLIKTRGQQVTLSCSPISGHRSVSWYQQTPGQGLQFLFEYFSETQRNKGNFPGRFSGRQFSNSRSEMNVSTLELGDSALYLCASSLSQYEQYFGPGTRLTVT.

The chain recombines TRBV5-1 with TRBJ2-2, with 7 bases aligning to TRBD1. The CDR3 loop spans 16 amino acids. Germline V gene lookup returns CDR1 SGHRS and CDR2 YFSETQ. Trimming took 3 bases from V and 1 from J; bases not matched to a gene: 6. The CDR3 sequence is CASSSRQGLNTGELFF. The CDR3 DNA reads TGCGCCAGCAGCTCCCGACAGGGCCTGAACACCGGGGAGCTGTTTTTT.

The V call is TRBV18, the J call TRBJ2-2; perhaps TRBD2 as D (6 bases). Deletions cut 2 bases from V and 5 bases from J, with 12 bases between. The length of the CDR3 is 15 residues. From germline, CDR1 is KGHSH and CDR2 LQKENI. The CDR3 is CASSPSGRGTGELFF. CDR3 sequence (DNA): TGTGCCAGCTCACCATCCGGGAGAGGGACCGGGGAGCTGTTTTTT.

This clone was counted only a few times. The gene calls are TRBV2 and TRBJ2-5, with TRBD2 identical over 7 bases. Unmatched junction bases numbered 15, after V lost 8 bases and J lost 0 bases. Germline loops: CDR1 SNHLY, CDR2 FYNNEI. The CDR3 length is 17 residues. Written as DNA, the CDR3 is TGTGCCAGCCTCGGGGGAGGGCCGTTTACATACCAAGAGACCCAGTACTTC. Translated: CASLGGGPFTYQETQYF. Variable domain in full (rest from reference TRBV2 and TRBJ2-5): EPEVTQTPSHQVTQMGQEVILRCVPISNHLYFYWYRQILGQKVEFLVSFYNNEISEKSEIFDDQFSVERPDGSNFTLKIRSTKLEDSAMYFCASLGGGPFTYQETQYFGPGTRLLVL.

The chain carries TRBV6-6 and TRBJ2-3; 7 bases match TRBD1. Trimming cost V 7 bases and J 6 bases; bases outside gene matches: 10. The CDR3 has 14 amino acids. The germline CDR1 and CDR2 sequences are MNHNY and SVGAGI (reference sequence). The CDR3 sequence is CASIQRGPSDTQYF. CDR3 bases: TGTGCCAGCATTCAAAGGGGGCCCAGCGATACGCAGTATTTT.

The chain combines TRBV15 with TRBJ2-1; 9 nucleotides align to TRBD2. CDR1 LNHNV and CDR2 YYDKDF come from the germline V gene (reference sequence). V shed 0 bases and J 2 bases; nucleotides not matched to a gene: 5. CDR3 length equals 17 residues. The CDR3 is CATSRDRRLAAYNEQFF. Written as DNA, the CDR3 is TGTGCCACCAGCAGAGATAGGAGACTAGCGGCCTACAATGAGCAGTTCTTC.

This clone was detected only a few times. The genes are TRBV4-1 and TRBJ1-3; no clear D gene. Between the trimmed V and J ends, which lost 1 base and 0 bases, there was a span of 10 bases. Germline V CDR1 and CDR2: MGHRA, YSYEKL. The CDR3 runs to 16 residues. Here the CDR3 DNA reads TGCGCCAGCAGCCAAGGAAGGAGGGACTCTGGAAACACCATATATTTT. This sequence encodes CASSQGRRDSGNTIYF.

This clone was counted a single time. The CDR3 protein is CAISVEDPGGTEAFF. The CDR3, as DNA: TGTGCCATCAGTGTTGAGGACCCGGGAGGCACTGAAGCTTTCTTT. The V and J genes are TRBV10-3 and TRBJ1-1; D call uncertain. The germline V and J ends were trimmed by 4 bases and 4 bases, with 16 bases remaining between them. Germline values: CDR1 ENHRY, CDR2 SYGVKD. The CDR3 is 15 amino acids.

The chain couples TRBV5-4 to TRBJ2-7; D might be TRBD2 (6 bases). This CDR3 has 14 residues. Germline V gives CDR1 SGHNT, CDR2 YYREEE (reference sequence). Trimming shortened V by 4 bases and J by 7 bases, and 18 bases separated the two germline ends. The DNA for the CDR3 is TGTGCCAGCAGCAATCCCGGGGGTTTGGGAGAGCAGTACTTC. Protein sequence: CASSNPGGLGEQYF.

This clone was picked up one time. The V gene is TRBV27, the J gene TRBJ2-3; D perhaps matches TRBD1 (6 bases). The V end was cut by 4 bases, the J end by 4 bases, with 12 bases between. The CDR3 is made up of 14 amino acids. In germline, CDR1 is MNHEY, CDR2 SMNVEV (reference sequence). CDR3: CASSSRDTADTQYF. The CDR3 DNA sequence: TGTGCCAGCAGTTCTCGGGACACCGCAGATACGCAGTATTTT.

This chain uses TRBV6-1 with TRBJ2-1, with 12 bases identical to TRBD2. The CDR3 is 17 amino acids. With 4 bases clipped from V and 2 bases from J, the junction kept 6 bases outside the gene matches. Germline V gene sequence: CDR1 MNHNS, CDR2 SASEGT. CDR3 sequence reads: CASSGLLAGGPYNEQFF. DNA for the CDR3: TGTGCCAGCAGTGGGCTCCTAGCGGGAGGGCCCTACAATGAGCAGTTCTTC.

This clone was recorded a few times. CDR3 amino acids: CASSLRDTQYF. In nucleotides, the CDR3 is TGTGCCAGCAGTTTGAGGGATACGCAGTATTTT. The chain has TRBV28 and TRBJ2-3, with D unclear. Germline CDR1 is MDHEN and CDR2 is SYDVKM. The V end was cut by 3 bases, the J end by 6 bases, with 4 bases between. CDR3 length: 11 amino acids.

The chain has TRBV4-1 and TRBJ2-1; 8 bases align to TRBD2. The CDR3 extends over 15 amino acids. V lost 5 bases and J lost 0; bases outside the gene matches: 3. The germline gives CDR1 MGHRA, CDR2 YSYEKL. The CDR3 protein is CASSGTSPSYNEQFF. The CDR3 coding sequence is TGCGCCAGCAGCGGGACTAGTCCCTCCTACAATGAGCAGTTCTTC.

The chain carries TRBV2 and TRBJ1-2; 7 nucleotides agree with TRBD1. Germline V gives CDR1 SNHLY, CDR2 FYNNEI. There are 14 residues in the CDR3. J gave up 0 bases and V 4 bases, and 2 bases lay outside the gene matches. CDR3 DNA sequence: TGTGCCAGCAGTGGGGGACAGACTAACTATGGCTACACCTTC. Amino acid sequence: CASSGGQTNYGYTF. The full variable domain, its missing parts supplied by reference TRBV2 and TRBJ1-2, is EPEVTQTPSHQVTQMGQEVILRCVPISNHLYFYWYRQILGQKVEFLVSFYNNEISEKSEIFDDQFSVERPDGSNFTLKIRSTKLEDSAMYFCASSGGQTNYGYTFGSGTRLTVV.

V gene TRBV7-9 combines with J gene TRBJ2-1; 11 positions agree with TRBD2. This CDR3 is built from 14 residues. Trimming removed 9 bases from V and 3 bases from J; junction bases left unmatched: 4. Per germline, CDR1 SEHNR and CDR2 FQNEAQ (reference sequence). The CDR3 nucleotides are TGTGCCAGTACAACTAGCGGGAGCTACAATGAGCAGTTCTTC. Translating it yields CASTTSGSYNEQFF.

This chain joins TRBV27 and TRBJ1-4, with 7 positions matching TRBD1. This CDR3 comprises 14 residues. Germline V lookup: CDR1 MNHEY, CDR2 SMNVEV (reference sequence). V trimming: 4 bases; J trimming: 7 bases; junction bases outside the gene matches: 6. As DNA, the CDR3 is TGTGCCAGCAGTTCGACAGGGATCGGTGAAAAACTGTTTTTT. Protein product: CASSSTGIGEKLFF.

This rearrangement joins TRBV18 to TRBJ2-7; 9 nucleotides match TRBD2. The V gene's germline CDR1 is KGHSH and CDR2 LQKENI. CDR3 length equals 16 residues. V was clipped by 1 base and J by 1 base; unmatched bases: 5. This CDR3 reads CASSPLSSGASYEQYF. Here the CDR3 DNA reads TGTGCCAGCTCACCACTGTCTAGCGGGGCTTCCTACGAGCAGTACTTC.